Listed below are T cell receptor beta chains from one sample, sequenced in a study of T-cell reconstitution after alpha-beta-depleted transplantation in children. TCRdb fed the PCR reads into MiXCR, producing one record per CDR3 protein. The sample holds about 980,000 distinct CDR3 sequences, about 29% seen once. This sample comprised PBMCs, mostly from graft donor cells, obtained 360 days after TCRalphabeta/CD19-depleted stem cell transplant. The receptor set was obtained from a boy in the first two years of life who had a stem cell transplant for SCID, so the T cells may come from the graft donor. The CDR3 runs from the conserved cysteine through the conserved F or W. A D gene is named only where the DNA matches it firmly. Clone size is given for some rows only: seen once, a few or many times, or a class if the clone is expanded.

d_gene,abundance,v_gene,j_gene,CDR3nt,CDR3aa
-,-,TRBV19,TRBJ1-1,TGTGCCAGTAGTATCTCAGGGAACACTGAAGCTTTCTTT,CASSISGNTEAFF
-,-,TRBV9,TRBJ2-1,TGTGCCAGCAGCGCAGGGTGGGGGCTAGAGAGCTACAATGAGCAGTTCTTC,CASSAGWGLESYNEQFF
-,few,TRBV7-6,TRBJ2-1,TGTGCCAGCAGCCTCACCCCAACGCATGAGCAGTTCTTC,CASSLTPTHEQFF
TRBD1,-,TRBV12-3/TRBV12-4,TRBJ2-1,TGTGCCAGCAGTTCGGGGGACAGGGGCTCCTACAATGAGCAGTTCTTC,CASSSGDRGSYNEQFF
-,few,TRBV7-9,TRBJ1-4,TGTGCCAGCAGCGAAGGGTGGGGTGGAACTAATGAAAAACTGTTTTTT,CASSEGWGGTNEKLFF
-,few,TRBV20-1,TRBJ1-6,TGCAGTGCCCAGATGGACGACTACTATAATTCACCCCTCCACTTT,CSAQMDDYYNSPLHF
TRBD1,-,TRBV2,TRBJ2-7,TGTGCCAGCAGGGGGACAGGGTTGTACGAGCAGTACTTC,CASRGTGLYEQYF
-,-,TRBV5-1,TRBJ1-2,TGCGCCAGCAGCTTAGCAGGACCAAGTGCCCTTGGCTACACCTTC,CASSLAGPSALGYTF
-,-,TRBV5-1,TRBJ1-1,TGCGCCAGCAGCCCACCTGACACCTCCCGGAACACTGAAGCTTTCTTT,CASSPPDTSRNTEAFF
TRBD2,few,TRBV6-5,TRBJ2-2,TGTGCCAGCAGTTACGAGCGGGGGGGTCCCGGGGAGCTGTTTTTT,CASSYERGGPGELFF
-,-,TRBV20-1,TRBJ2-3,TGCAGTGCTAGACCGCCAGGCAGGGTTACAGATACGCAGTATTTT,CSARPPGRVTDTQYF
-,-,TRBV2,TRBJ2-7,TGTGCCGGCCGAGTTTACTCCTACGAGCAGTACTTC,CAGRVYSYEQYF
-,-,TRBV4-1,TRBJ2-2,TGCGCCAGCAGCACCCGAACCAACACGAACACCGGGGAGCTGTTTTTT,CASSTRTNTNTGELFF
-,-,TRBV15,TRBJ2-7,TGTGCCACCAGCAGAGGGGGGGGCGCTTCCCACGAGCAGTACTTC,CATSRGGGASHEQYF
-,many,TRBV5-1,TRBJ2-3,TGCGCCAGCAGCTCGTCACAAGTAGGTTCAGATACGCAGTATTTT,CASSSSQVGSDTQYF
TRBD2,-,TRBV12-3/TRBV12-4,TRBJ2-1,TGTGCCAGCAAAATCCTAGCGGGACCCTACAATGAGCAGTTCTTC,CASKILAGPYNEQFF
-,-,TRBV25-1,TRBJ1-6,TGTGCCAGCAGTGAGGATAATTCACCCCTCCACTTT,CASSEDNSPLHF
TRBD1,-,TRBV5-1,TRBJ1-1,TGCGCCAGCAGCTTGGGGCCAGGGGGAATGAACACTGAAGCTTTCTTT,CASSLGPGGMNTEAFF
-,few,TRBV4-1,TRBJ2-3,TGCGCCAGCAGCCAAGATGGGGAGAAATCCCCAGATACGCAGTATTTT,CASSQDGEKSPDTQYF
TRBD2,once,TRBV4-2,TRBJ2-1,TGTGCCAGCAGCCAAGGCGCCAGCGGGGGATCAAATGAGCAGTTCTTC,CASSQGASGGSNEQFF
-,few,TRBV15,TRBJ1-1,TGTGCCACCCTTGCCGGCGGGGAGAACACTGAAGCTTTCTTT,CATLAGGENTEAFF
-,-,TRBV11-2,TRBJ2-7,TGTGCCAGCAGCCATATAAGAGGCGTCTACGAGCAGTACTTC,CASSHIRGVYEQYF
-,-,TRBV7-6,TRBJ1-4,TGTGCCAGCAGCTTAGTAGCCTTTGCAACTAATGAAAAACTGTTTTTT,CASSLVAFATNEKLFF
TRBD2,-,TRBV20-1,TRBJ2-1,TGCAGTGCTAGAGATCAGGGGACTAGCGGGGGGGAGCAGTTCTTC,CSARDQGTSGGEQFF
-,few,TRBV4-1,TRBJ1-2,TGCGCCAGCAGCCAGAGGACAGATGTAGGCTACACCTTC,CASSQRTDVGYTF
-,-,TRBV7-8,TRBJ2-7,TGTGCCAGCAGCTTAGGGCCCGGGCGACCTTACGAGCAGTACTTC,CASSLGPGRPYEQYF
TRBD1,-,TRBV3-1,TRBJ2-2,TGTGCCAGCAGCCAAGACGAACTCACAGGGGCGAACACCGGGGAGCTGTTTTTT,CASSQDELTGANTGELFF
TRBD2,few,TRBV5-5,TRBJ2-2,TGTGCCAGCAGCCCCGGTGGAGCGGGGGTCGCCGGGGAGCTGTTTTTT,CASSPGGAGVAGELFF
-,few,TRBV12-3/TRBV12-4,TRBJ1-2,TGTGCCAGCAGAGGAACAGGGAGGAGCGCTGGCTACACCTTC,CASRGTGRSAGYTF
-,few,TRBV20-1,TRBJ2-3,TGCAGTGCTAGTGGGGGGCGGGGGCCCACAGATACGCAGTATTTT,CSASGGRGPTDTQYF
-,-,TRBV10-3,TRBJ2-5,TGTGCCATCAGTGAGTCTGAATCAGAGACCCAGTACTTC,CAISESESETQYF
-,few,TRBV20-1,TRBJ2-5,TGCAGTGCTGGGACCTCCAGCCAAGAGACCCAGTACTTC,CSAGTSSQETQYF
-,few,TRBV7-2,TRBJ2-4,TGTGCCAGCAGCCTAAGGGGGATAGCCAAAAACATTCAGTACTTC,CASSLRGIAKNIQYF
-,-,TRBV4-3,TRBJ2-7,TGCGCCAGCAGCCTCCGGGTGTACTCCTACGAGCAGTACTTC,CASSLRVYSYEQYF
TRBD1,once,TRBV18,TRBJ2-6,TGTGCCAGCTCACCACGACAGGGTGCTGGGGCCAACGTCCTGACTTTC,CASSPRQGAGANVLTF
-,many,TRBV12-3/TRBV12-4,TRBJ2-1,TGTGCCAGCAGTTTGACTCATGAGCAGTTCTTC,CASSLTHEQFF
-,few,TRBV2,TRBJ2-7,TGTGCCAGCAGGAGTGACATGGCTAAGGAGCAGTACTTC,CASRSDMAKEQYF
TRBD1,-,TRBV25-1,TRBJ1-1,TGTGCCAGCAGGTCACAGGGGGATTGGGACACTGAAGCTTTCTTT,CASRSQGDWDTEAFF
-,few,TRBV5-1,TRBJ2-1,TGCGCCACCGCCCCTCAAGCGGACTCCTACAATGAGCAGTTCTTC,CATAPQADSYNEQFF
-,few,TRBV20-1,TRBJ1-3,TGCAGAGCTAGGGCGGATGGAAACACCATATATTTT,CRARADGNTIYF
TRBD1,few,TRBV7-2,TRBJ1-1,TGTGCCAGCAGCCCAAACAGGGGATCCACTGAAGCTTTCTTT,CASSPNRGSTEAFF
-,-,TRBV20-1,TRBJ1-1,TGCAGTGCTAGAGAGGTGACCCAGGATAACACTGAAGCTTTCTTT,CSAREVTQDNTEAFF
-,few,TRBV12-3/TRBV12-4,TRBJ2-1,TGTGCCAGCACTTCAGGGGGGATCTACAATGAGCAGTTCTTC,CASTSGGIYNEQFF
TRBD2,-,TRBV12-5,TRBJ2-3,TGTGCTAGTGGTTTGAGGGCGGGGGGCACAGATACGCAGTATTTT,CASGLRAGGTDTQYF
-,few,TRBV28,TRBJ1-1,TGTGCCAGCAAGGGGGTCGCAGCTTTCTTT,CASKGVAAFF
-,-,TRBV2,TRBJ2-3,TGTGCCAGCAGTGATGACGGAGTAGATACGCAGTATTTT,CASSDDGVDTQYF
TRBD2,-,TRBV27,TRBJ2-3,TGTGCCAGCTTAATAAGGGGCGGGGGGCCAGATACGCAGTATTTT,CASLIRGGGPDTQYF
-,few,TRBV7-2,TRBJ1-1,TGTGCCAGCAGCTTAGAAAGGGAAACAGAAGCTTTCTTT,CASSLERETEAFF
-,-,TRBV7-6,TRBJ2-1,TGTGCCAGCAGCTTAGCGCTGGCAGGGATCGACCAAGAGCAGTTCTTC,CASSLALAGIDQEQFF
TRBD2,many,TRBV4-2,TRBJ2-1,TGTGCCAGCAACTTAGCGGGGGCCACCTACAATGAGCAGTTCTTC,CASNLAGATYNEQFF